This TCR beta chain was obtained from a study of blood T cell repertoires in COVID-19. In the study overall: The United States, Italy and Spain supplied acute and convalescent COVID-19 samples. The cDNA or gDNA used as material had been derived from T cells, B-cell-depleted T cells, or PBMCs.

The table came from immunoSEQ multiplex PCR; TCRdb's copy has only in-frame clones and leaves some out. The repertoire holds 300,000 to 400,000 clones, with over 75% as singletons. Germline V gene lookup returns CDR1 SGHTA and CDR2 FQGNSA. The CDR3 extends over 15 amino acids. Trimming at V came to 5 bases and at J to 2 bases, leaving 4 bases not matched to a gene. Note on this clone: The same CDR3 can be traced to other DNA sequences in this sample.

Sequenced input: peripheral blood. The origin of this receptor is a woman in her 50s with active or convalescent COVID-19. The rearrangement joins TRBV7-2 to TRBJ2-1, with 9 bases matching TRBD2. The CDR3 nucleotides read TGTGCCAGCAGCCTTAGCGGGGGAGCCTACAATGAGCAGTTCTTC. Residues: CASSLSGGAYNEQFF. The full variable domain, completed using reference TRBV7-2 and TRBJ2-1, is GAGVSQSPSNKVTEKGKDVELRCDPISGHTALYWYRQSLGQGLEFLIYFQGNSAPDKSGLPSDRFSAERTGGSVSTLTIQRTQQEDSAVYLCASSLSGGAYNEQFFGPGTRLTVL.